Listed below are T cell receptor beta chains from one sample, sequenced in a study of T cell repertoires in cytomegalovirus infection. One entry per CDR3 protein results from TCRdb running MiXCR on the reads. The sample records around 740,000 distinct CDR3 sequences, about 40% being singletons. Sequenced sample: PBMCs. Receptor source: a human donor in good health (CMV status not recorded). Some clones in this sample may be carry-over from other donors' samples. Each CDR3 is given with its conserved first and last residue. The D gene is left open where the match is weak. Expanded clones are given a class, and other clones once, few, many or no size at all.

>TRBV10-3|TRBJ1-6|NA|TRBD1
CAITEDRDGSPLHF
TGTGCCATCACCGAGGACAGGGACGGCTCACCCCTCCACTTT
>TRBV19|TRBJ2-2|NA|TRBD2
CASSITLAAGELFF
TGTGCCAGTAGTATCACCCTAGCGGCCGGGGAGCTGTTTTTT
>TRBV15|TRBJ1-5|NA|TRBD1
CATSRDRQGVGQPQHF
TGTGCCACCAGCAGAGATCGACAGGGGGTGGGTCAGCCCCAGCATTTT
>TRBV6-5|TRBJ2-5|NA|NA
CASNSGSRSWETQYF
TGTGCCAGCAATTCCGGGTCCCGGTCATGGGAGACCCAGTACTTC
>TRBV18|TRBJ1-3|NA|NA
CASSLTVNGNTIYF
TGTGCCAGCTCACTAACTGTGAATGGAAACACCATATATTTT
>TRBV5-4|TRBJ2-5|NA|TRBD2
CASSSGTSGGSWETQYF
TGTGCCAGCAGCTCCGGGACTAGCGGGGGGTCTTGGGAGACCCAGTACTTC
>TRBV5-6|TRBJ2-5|NA|NA
CASSSYRYQETQYF
TGTGCCAGCAGCTCTTACAGATACCAAGAGACCCAGTACTTC
>TRBV12-3/TRBV12-4|TRBJ2-7|NA|TRBD1
CASRRVTGGLSEQYF
TGTGCCAGCAGGCGAGTTACAGGGGGTCTGTCCGAGCAGTACTTC
>TRBV19|TRBJ2-1|NA|NA
CASSRGTPEGEQFF
TGTGCCAGTAGTAGGGGAACACCCGAAGGTGAGCAGTTCTTC
>TRBV20-1|TRBJ2-1|few|NA
CSARVGSIGSNEQFF
TGCAGTGCTAGAGTTGGGTCTATCGGGAGCAATGAGCAGTTCTTC
>TRBV6-2/TRBV6-3|TRBJ2-1|few|NA
CASSSDLRRNEQFF
TGTGCCAGCAGTTCGGACTTGCGGCGGAATGAGCAGTTCTTC
>TRBV20-1|TRBJ2-2|once|NA
CSARVGGDGELFF
TGCAGTGCTAGAGTCGGGGGAGACGGGGAGCTGTTTTTT
>TRBV19|TRBJ1-5|NA|NA
CASSAVGNQPQHF
TGTGCCTCCTCGGCGGTGGGGAATCAGCCCCAGCATTTT
>TRBV7-9|TRBJ2-2|many|NA
CASSLGTTNTGELFF
TGTGCCAGCAGCTTGGGGACGACGAACACCGGGGAGCTGTTTTTT
>TRBV14|TRBJ1-6|NA|NA
CASSRQGNEGSPLHF
TGTGCCAGCAGCCGGCAGGGGAACGAAGGGTCACCCCTCCACTTT
>TRBV7-6|TRBJ1-1|few|NA
CASSLLGGEQAFF
TGTGCCAGCAGCTTATTGGGAGGGGAACAAGCTTTCTTT
>TRBV4-1|TRBJ2-1|few|TRBD2
CASSQATSGRNEQFF
TGCGCCAGCAGCCAAGCAACTAGCGGGAGGAATGAGCAGTTCTTC
>TRBV7-9|TRBJ1-6|few|NA
CASSLPGTLVTLHF
TGTGCCAGCAGCTTACCGGGGACCCTTGTTACCCTCCACTTT
>TRBV10-3|TRBJ1-1|NA|TRBD1
CAIRGDRVAEAFF
TGTGCTATCAGGGGGGACAGGGTTGCTGAAGCTTTCTTT
>TRBV6-1|TRBJ2-1|NA|NA
CASIYFGSHNEQFF
TGTGCCAGCATCTACTTCGGGAGTCACAATGAGCAGTTCTTC
>TRBV5-4|TRBJ2-7|NA|NA
CASSLLGEVGYEQYF
TGTGCCAGCAGCTTGTTAGGGGAGGTTGGCTACGAGCAGTACTTC